This T cell receptor beta chain was profiled in a study of CD8+ T cells in alopecia areata. RNA was isolated and reverse transcribed to cDNA, the sequencing template. Only in-frame clones appear in the TCRdb table, and some are missing; sequencing was by immunoSEQ multiplex PCR. Altogether about 180,000 clones are present, around three fifths being singletons, with the ten largest covering roughly 15%. The sequence was collected from a human donor with alopecia areata. The sequenced sample was CD4+ T cells sorted from blood, obtained at week 0.

CDR3 sequence (DNA): TGTGCCAGCATGGGGGGTTCCGGTTTAGGGAGCCAGTACTTC. It encodes CASMGGSGLGSQYF. The chain has TRBV2 and TRBJ2-5, with D perhaps matching TRBD2 (6 bases). This CDR3 has 14 amino acids. V was shortened by 7 bases and J by 10 bases, with 22 bases between the two germline ends. Germline-derived CDR1 and CDR2 are SNHLY and FYNNEI.